This is a list of T cell receptor beta chains from one sample in a study of vaccination effects on CD4 cells after COVID-19. Their antigen targets remain unknown. Sequencing used immunoSEQ multiplex PCR; TCRdb keeps in-frame clones, though not all of them. Among under 70,000 clones listed, 70% to 85% were seen once. Material: CD4+ T cells from PBMCs cultured with HCoV-OC43 spike peptides, obtained before COVID-19 vaccination. The source is a human donor who received a COVID-19 vaccine. Each CDR3 is given with its conserved first and last residue. D genes are given only for firm matches. Expanded clones get a size class; other rows say once, few or many, or leave the size out.

>.|.|TRBJ2-5|TRBV6-5
CASRGSGAQETQYF
TGTGCCAGCAGGGGATCCGGGGCCCAAGAGACCCAGTACTTC
>few|.|TRBJ1-6|TRBV19
CASSMDTIWNSPLHF
TGTGCCAGTAGTATGGACACAATATGGAATTCACCCCTCCACTTT
>.|.|TRBJ1-2|TRBV27
CASRSTGWGYTF
TGTGCCAGCAGGTCTACAGGGTGGGGCTACACCTTC
>.|TRBD2|TRBJ2-1|TRBV9
CASSPTSGSYNEQFF
TGTGCCAGCAGCCCTACTAGCGGCTCCTACAATGAGCAGTTCTTC
>.|.|TRBJ1-6|TRBV4-2
CASSWGQDNSPLHF
TGTGCCAGCAGTTGGGGGCAGGACAATTCACCCCTCCACTTT
>.|.|TRBJ1-4|TRBV2
CASSDGGSNEKLFF
TGTGCCAGCAGTGACGGAGGGTCTAATGAAAAACTGTTTTTT
>once|.|TRBJ1-3|TRBV24-1
CATSGTASGNTIYF
TGTGCCACCAGTGGGACAGCCTCTGGAAACACCATATATTTT
>.|.|TRBJ2-3|TRBV2
CASSPTSLNTDTQYF
TGTGCCAGCAGCCCAACCTCTCTAAACACAGATACGCAGTATTTT
>.|TRBD1|TRBJ1-4|TRBV24-1
CATSDPRDSNEKLFF
TGTGCCACCAGTGACCCTCGGGACAGTAATGAAAAACTGTTTTTT
>.|.|TRBJ2-3|TRBV18
CASSPLVATDTQYF
TGTGCCAGCTCACCATTAGTAGCCACAGATACGCAGTATTTT
>once|.|TRBJ1-4|TRBV7-2
CASSSPSGRGEKLFF
TGTGCCAGCAGCTCTCCGTCAGGGAGGGGTGAAAAACTGTTTTTT
>.|TRBD1|TRBJ1-1|TRBV5-6
CASSLQGIGAFF
TGTGCCAGCAGCTTACAGGGGATAGGGGCTTTCTTT
>.|.|TRBJ2-6|TRBV5-1
CASSLVPSGANVLTF
TGCGCCAGCAGCTTGGTACCATCTGGGGCCAACGTCCTGACTTTC
>few|.|TRBJ1-1|TRBV2
CASSEVRAEAFF
TGTGCCAGCAGTGAGGTGAGGGCTGAAGCTTTCTTT
>once|.|TRBJ1-2|TRBV13
CASSFGGASGYGYTF
TGTGCCAGCAGCTTCGGAGGGGCGTCAGGATATGGCTACACCTTC
>.|.|TRBJ1-2|TRBV5-1
CASSLDINYGYTF
TGCGCCAGCAGCTTGGACATTAACTATGGCTACACCTTC
>.|TRBD1|TRBJ1-4|TRBV2
CAIAGQSNEKLFF
TGTGCCATCGCGGGACAGAGTAATGAAAAACTGTTTTTT
>once|.|TRBJ2-2|TRBV11-3
CASSPTTNTGELFF
TGTGCCAGCAGCCCGACTACGAACACCGGGGAGCTGTTTTTT
>.|.|TRBJ1-2|TRBV6-5
CASSYSIRTGGYTF
TGTGCCAGCAGTTACTCGATTCGGACGGGGGGCTACACCTTC
>.|.|TRBJ2-5|TRBV5-1
CASSLFPGQQETQYF
TGCGCCAGCAGCTTGTTCCCGGGACAACAAGAGACCCAGTACTTC
>.|TRBD1|TRBJ1-4|TRBV10-1
CASSPDREGEKLFF
TGCGCCAGCAGTCCGGACAGGGAAGGTGAAAAACTGTTTTTT